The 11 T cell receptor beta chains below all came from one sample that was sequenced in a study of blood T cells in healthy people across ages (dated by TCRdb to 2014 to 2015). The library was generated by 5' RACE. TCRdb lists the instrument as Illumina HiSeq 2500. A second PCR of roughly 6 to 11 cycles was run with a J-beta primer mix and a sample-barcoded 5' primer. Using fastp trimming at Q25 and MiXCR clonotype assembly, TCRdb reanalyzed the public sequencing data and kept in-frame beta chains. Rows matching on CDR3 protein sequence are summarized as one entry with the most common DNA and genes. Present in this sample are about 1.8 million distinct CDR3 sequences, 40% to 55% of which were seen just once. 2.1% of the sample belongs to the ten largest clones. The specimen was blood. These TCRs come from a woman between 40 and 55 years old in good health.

The DNA for the CDR3 is TGTGCCAGCAGTAGGGCCAGGGGTCGTAATCAGCCCCAGCATTTT. This sequence encodes CASSRARGRNQPQHF. J is TRBJ1-5 and V is TRBV12-3 or TRBV12-4, with TRBD1 as a possible D gene (6 bases). This CDR3 contains 15 residues. The germline V and J ends were trimmed by 5 bases and 4 bases, with 15 bases remaining between them.

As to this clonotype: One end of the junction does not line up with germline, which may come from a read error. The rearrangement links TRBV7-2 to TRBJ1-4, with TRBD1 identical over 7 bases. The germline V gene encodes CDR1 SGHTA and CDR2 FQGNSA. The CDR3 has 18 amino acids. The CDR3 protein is CANSERGGGAPTNEKLFF. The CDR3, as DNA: TGTGCCAACAGCGAGCGGGGAGGGGGCGCTCCCACTAATGAAAAACTGTTTTTT.

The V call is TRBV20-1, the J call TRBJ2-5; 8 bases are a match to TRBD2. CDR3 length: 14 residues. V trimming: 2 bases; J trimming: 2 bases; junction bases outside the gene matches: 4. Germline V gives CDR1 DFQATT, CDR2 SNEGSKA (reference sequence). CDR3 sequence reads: CSARFPGGQETQYF. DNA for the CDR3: TGCAGTGCTAGATTTCCGGGGGGGCAAGAGACCCAGTACTTC.

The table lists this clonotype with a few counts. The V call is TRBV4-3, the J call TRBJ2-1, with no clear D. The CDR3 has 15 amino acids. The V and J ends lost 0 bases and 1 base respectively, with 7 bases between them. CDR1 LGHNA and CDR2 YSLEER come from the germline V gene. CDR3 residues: CASSQDEVSYNEQFF. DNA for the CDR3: TGCGCCAGCAGCCAAGACGAGGTTTCCTACAATGAGCAGTTCTTC.

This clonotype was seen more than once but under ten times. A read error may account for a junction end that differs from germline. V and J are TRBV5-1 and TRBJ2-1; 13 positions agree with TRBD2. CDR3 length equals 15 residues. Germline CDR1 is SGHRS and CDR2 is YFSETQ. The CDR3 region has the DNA TGTGCCAGCAGTTTCACTAGCGGGGGGGCAGGTGAGCAGTTCTTC. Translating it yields CASSFTSGGAGEQFF. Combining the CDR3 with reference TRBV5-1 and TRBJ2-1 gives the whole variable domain KAGVTQTPRYLIKTRGQQVTLSCSPISGHRSVSWYQQTPGQGLQFLFEYFSETQRNKGNFPGRFSGRQFSNSRSEMNVSTLELGDSALYLCASSFTSGGAGEQFFGPGTRLTVL.

CDR3 nucleotides: TGTGCCAGCAGTGATTTGACCCATACGCAGTATTTT. It encodes CASSDLTHTQYF. The chain links TRBV6-5 to TRBJ2-3; D remains ambiguous. This CDR3 has 12 residues. V was trimmed by 5 bases and J by 7 bases, leaving 10 bases between them. Germline V gene sequence: CDR1 MNHEY, CDR2 SVGAGI.

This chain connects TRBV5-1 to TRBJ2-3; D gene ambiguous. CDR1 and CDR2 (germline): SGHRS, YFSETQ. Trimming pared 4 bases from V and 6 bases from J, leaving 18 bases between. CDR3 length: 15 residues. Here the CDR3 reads CASSTGPSLTDTQYF. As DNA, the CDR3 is TGCGCCAGCAGCACCGGACCTTCTTTGACGGATACGCAGTATTTT.

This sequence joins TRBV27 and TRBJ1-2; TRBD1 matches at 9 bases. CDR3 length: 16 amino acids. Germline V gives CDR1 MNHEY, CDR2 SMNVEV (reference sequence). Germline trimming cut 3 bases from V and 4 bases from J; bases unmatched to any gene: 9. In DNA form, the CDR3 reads TGTGCCAGCAGTTTCGACAGGGGGGGCGGGACCTATGGCTACACCTTC. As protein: CASSFDRGGGTYGYTF.

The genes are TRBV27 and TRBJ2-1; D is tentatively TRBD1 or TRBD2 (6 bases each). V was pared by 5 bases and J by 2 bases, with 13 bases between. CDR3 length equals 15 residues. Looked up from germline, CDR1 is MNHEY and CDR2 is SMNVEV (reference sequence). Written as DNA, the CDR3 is TGTGCCAGCAGTAGAGAGGGGGGACCCTACAATGAGCAGTTCTTC. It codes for CASSREGGPYNEQFF.

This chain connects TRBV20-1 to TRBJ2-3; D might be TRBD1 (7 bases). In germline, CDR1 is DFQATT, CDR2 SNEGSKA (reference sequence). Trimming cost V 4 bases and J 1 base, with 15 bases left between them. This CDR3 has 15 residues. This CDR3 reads CSATETGEGTDTQYF. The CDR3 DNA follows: TGCAGTGCTACAGAAACAGGGGAGGGCACAGATACGCAGTATTTT.

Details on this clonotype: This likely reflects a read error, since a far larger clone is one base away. Here the CDR3 reads CASSLEGIQYF. DNA for the CDR3: TGCGCCAGCAGCTTGGAGGGGATCCAGTACTTC. The chain has TRBV5-1 and TRBJ2-5, with TRBD1 as a possible D gene (5 bases). Germline V gene sequence: CDR1 SGHRS, CDR2 YFSETQ. The V gene lost 0 bases and the J gene lost 10 bases, with 7 bases spanning the gap. The CDR3 is 11 amino acids.